This T cell receptor beta chain was captured in a study of cytomegalovirus exposure and HLA in healthy donors. Study observations and caveats: Most CMV-associated TCR beta chains were later found to appear HLA-restricted.

Worth noting for this clone: Its antigen remains unidentified.

The PCR ran on 60 Vbeta and 13 Jbeta primers. Method: immunoSEQ multiplex PCR; TCRdb's copy keeps in-frame clones and lacks some. The ten top clones account for just over 5.5%, within a sample of approximately 96,000 clones. The CDR3 is made up of 16 amino acids. Per the germline V gene, CDR1 is SGHRS and CDR2 is YFSETQ. V was pared by 0 bases and J by 3 bases, with 16 bases between. This TCR derives from a girl aged 10 to 17 in good health and CMV-seropositive. Sample: PBMCs. The V call is TRBV5-1, the J call TRBJ2-7; D not resolved. This CDR3 is CASSLVFSEKHYEQYF. CDR3 coding DNA: TGCGCCAGCAGCTTGGTATTTTCCGAAAAACACTACGAGCAGTACTTC.